Listed here is a single TCR beta chain. The antigen is undetermined. The treatment is: about 20 received Ad26.COV2.S at low or high dose, single or two shots; 5 received placebo; per-sample allocation not given. Collection of samples fell on day 63 after the first vaccine or placebo injection. Its platform was an Ad26 vector, and its expressed antigen was Wuhan-strain SARS-CoV-2 spike. The data originate from a study of Ad26.COV2.S vaccination and SARS-CoV-2 variants. General observations from the study: Vaccine and placebo recipients had comparable breadth of non-spike TCRs. Vaccine recipients had higher spike-specific TCR breadth than placebo recipients. Total responses of T cells may have been underestimated by the analyses of TCR breadth and depth.

CDR1 and CDR2 (germline): MNHNS, SASEGT. Between the trimmed V and J ends, which lost 3 bases and 3 bases, there was a span of 9 bases. The CDR3 sequence is 14 residues long. Produced via immunoSEQ multiplex PCR; TCRdb's table is partial and in-frame only. The sample lists hundreds of thousands of clones; approximately 89% were seen once. This clonotype was obtained from a person aged 18-65 years who received the Ad26.COV2.S COVID-19 vaccine or a placebo. The sample in question was peripheral blood, obtained in a trial of Ad26.COV2.S vaccine versus placebo. This chain joins TRBV6-1 and TRBJ2-1, with TRBD1 as a possible D gene (6 bases). The chain's CDR3 is CASSDRDNYNEQFF. The CDR3 bases are TGTGCCAGCAGTGACCGGGACAACTACAATGAGCAGTTCTTC.